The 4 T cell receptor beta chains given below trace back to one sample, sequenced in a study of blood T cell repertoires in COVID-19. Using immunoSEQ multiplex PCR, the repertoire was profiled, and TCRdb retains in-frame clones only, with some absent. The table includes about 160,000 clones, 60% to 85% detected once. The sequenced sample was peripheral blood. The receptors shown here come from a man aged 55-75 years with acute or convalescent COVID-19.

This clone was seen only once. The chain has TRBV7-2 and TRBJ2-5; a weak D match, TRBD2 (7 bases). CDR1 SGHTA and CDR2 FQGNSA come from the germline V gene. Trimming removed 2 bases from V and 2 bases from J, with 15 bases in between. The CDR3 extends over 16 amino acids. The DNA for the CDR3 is TGTGCCAGCAGCTTACAACGGGGGGCTACACAAGAGACCCAGTACTTC. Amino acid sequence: CASSLQRGATQETQYF. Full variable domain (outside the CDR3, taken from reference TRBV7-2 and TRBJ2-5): GAGVSQSPSNKVTEKGKDVELRCDPISGHTALYWYRQSLGQGLEFLIYFQGNSAPDKSGLPSDRFSAERTGGSVSTLTIQRTQQEDSAVYLCASSLQRGATQETQYFGPGTRLLVL.

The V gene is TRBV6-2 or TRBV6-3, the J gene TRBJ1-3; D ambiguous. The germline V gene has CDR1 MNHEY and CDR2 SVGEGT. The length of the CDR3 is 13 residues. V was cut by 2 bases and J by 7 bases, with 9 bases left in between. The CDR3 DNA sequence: TGTGCCAGCAGTTACGGGCAGGCGAACACCATATATTTT. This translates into CASSYGQANTIYF.

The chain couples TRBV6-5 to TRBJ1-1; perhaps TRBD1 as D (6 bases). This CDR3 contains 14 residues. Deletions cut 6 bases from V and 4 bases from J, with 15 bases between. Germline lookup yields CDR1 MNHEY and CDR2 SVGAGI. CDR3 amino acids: CASSHREGSTEAFF. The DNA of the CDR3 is TGTGCCAGCAGCCACAGGGAGGGGAGCACTGAAGCTTTCTTT.

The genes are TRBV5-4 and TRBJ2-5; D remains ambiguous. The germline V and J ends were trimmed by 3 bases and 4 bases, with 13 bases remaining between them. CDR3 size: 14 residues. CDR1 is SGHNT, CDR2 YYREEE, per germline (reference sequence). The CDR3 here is CASSSRDTVETQYF. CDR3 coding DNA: TGTGCCAGCAGCTCCAGAGACACAGTAGAGACCCAGTACTTC.